The count of the clone carrying this TCR beta chain is one. Antigen specificity is unknown. The same CDR3 is also encoded by other DNA sequences in this sample. Sequenced by immunoSEQ multiplex PCR; TCRdb stores in-frame clones only, minus some. The repertoire holds 120,000 to 150,000 clones, 89% seen once, with roughly 1.5% in the top ten. The data derive from a study of T cell responses to AZD1222 COVID-19 vaccine. Regarding the study as a whole: Baseline seropositives among AZD1222 recipients totaled only six.

Trimming took off 4 bases at V and 4 bases at J, with 5 bases between the two ends. Germline CDR1 reads SGHTA; CDR2 reads FQGNSA. The CDR3 is 11 residues long. The V call is TRBV7-2, the J call TRBJ2-7; D is uncertain. This sequence originates from an adult who received the AZD1222 COVID-19 vaccine. This sample comprised peripheral blood, obtained 28 days after the second AZD1222 dose. As DNA, the CDR3 is TGTGCCAGCAGCTCAGCTTACGAGCAGTACTTC. Its protein is CASSSAYEQYF.